A single TCR beta chain is shown here with its context. Its antigen remains unknown. For bulk TCR libraries, previously described methods and listed TCR primers were used. TCRdb reprocessed the PCR reads via MiXCR and lists one record per CDR3 protein. The table records under 350,000 distinct CDR3 sequences, roughly a quarter of them present only once. This entry is derived from a study of molecular identifiers for immune sequencing clone quantification. Study as a whole: Replicates involved a five-way split of RNA from around 20,000 or 99,000 naive CD8 cells, with sequencing of four. Study findings and constraints: Under 1% of molecules in naive cells, but over 98% of effector molecules, belonged to clones above 20 RNA copies.

V shed 4 bases and J shed 6 bases, with 10 bases lying between them. Germline-derived CDR1 and CDR2 are SGHDT and YYEEEE. The CDR3 has 13 amino acids. The sample was naive CD8+ T cells from blood, with Jurkat cell RNA spiked in. Specified subset: FACS-sorted CD8+CD4-CCR7+CD45RA+ naive T cells. The receptor was isolated from a human donor in good health. Some libraries in this study had Jurkat cell RNA spiked in. The rearrangement joins TRBV5-6 to TRBJ2-2; no firm D call. This CDR3 is CASSPGAPGELFF. The CDR3 DNA follows: TGTGCCAGCAGCCCAGGAGCCCCCGGGGAGCTGTTTTTT.